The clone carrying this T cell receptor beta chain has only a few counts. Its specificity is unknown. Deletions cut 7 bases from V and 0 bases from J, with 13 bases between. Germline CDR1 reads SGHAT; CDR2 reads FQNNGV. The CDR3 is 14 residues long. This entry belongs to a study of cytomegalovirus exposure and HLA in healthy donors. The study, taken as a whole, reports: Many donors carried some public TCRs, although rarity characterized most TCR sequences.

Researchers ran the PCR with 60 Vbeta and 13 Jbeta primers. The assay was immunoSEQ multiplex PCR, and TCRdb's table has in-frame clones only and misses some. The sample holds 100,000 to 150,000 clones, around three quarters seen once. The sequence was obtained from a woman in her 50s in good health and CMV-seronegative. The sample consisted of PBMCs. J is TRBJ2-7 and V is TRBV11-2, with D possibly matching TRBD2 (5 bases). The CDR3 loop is CASTYVGSSYEQYF. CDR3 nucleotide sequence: TGTGCCAGCACCTATGTGGGGAGCTCCTACGAGCAGTACTTC.